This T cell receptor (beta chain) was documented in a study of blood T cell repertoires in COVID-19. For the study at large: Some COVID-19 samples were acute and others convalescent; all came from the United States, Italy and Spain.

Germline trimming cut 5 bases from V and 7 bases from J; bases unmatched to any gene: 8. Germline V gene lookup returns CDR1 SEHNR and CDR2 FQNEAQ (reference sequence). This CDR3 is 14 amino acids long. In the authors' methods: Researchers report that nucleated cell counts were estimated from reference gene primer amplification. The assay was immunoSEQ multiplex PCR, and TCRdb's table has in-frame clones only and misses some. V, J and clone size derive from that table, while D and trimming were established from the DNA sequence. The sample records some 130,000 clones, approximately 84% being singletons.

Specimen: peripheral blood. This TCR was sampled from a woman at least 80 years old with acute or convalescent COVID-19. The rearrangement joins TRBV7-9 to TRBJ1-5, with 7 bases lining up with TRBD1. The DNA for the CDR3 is TGTGCCAGCAGCCCCCCAGGGGGGCGGCAGCCCCAGCATTTT. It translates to CASSPPGGRQPQHF.